This T cell receptor beta chain was captured by sequencing in a study of CD4 T cell repertoires in COVID-19. Study-wide points: Some SARS-CoV-2 clonotypes, between 7 and 25%, recurred in SARS-CoV and/or HKU1 cultures. Two or all three memory subsets shared several highly expanded SARS-CoV-2-reactive clonotypes.

Details on this clone: What it recognizes is unknown.

The repertoire was sequenced with immunoSEQ multiplex PCR; TCRdb's copy has only in-frame clones and lacks some. The sample has over 75,000 clones; about 80% are singletons. V shed 2 bases, J shed 3 bases, and the junction held 4 bases outside the gene matches. In germline, CDR1 is LNHDA, CDR2 SQIVND (reference sequence). CDR3 length: 14 residues. The input for sequencing was CD4+ T cells from peripheral blood, taken after recovery from COVID-19. The sequence came from a human donor who had COVID-19. V gene TRBV19 combines with J gene TRBJ2-7, with 7 bases lining up with TRBD2. CDR3 DNA sequence: TGTGCCAGTAGTATATCGACTAGCAACTACGAGCAGTACTTC. This codes for CASSISTSNYEQYF.